Below are 24 T cell receptor beta chains sequenced from a single sample in a study of cytomegalovirus exposure and HLA in healthy donors. The PCR used 60 Vbeta and 13 Jbeta primers. The method was immunoSEQ multiplex PCR; TCRdb's version includes in-frame clones alone and lacks a portion of them. The sample holds approximately 140,000 clones, more than 70% seen once. The specimen sequenced was PBMCs. The receptors here all came from a male donor in good health and CMV-seropositive.

This chain joins TRBV13 and TRBJ2-3, with 9 bases that match TRBD2. CDR1 PRHDT and CDR2 FYEKMQ come from the germline V gene (reference sequence). Trimming removed 5 bases from V and 6 bases from J; junction bases left unmatched: 15. The CDR3 has 17 residues. The CDR3 sequence: CASSHKIRGRAIDTQYF. The CDR3 DNA reads as TGTGCCAGCAGCCACAAAATTCGCGGGAGGGCCATCGATACGCAGTATTTT.

CDR3 loop: CASMGVLSYNEQFF. Written as DNA, the CDR3 is TGTGCCAGCATGGGAGTTCTCTCCTACAATGAGCAGTTCTTC. The rearrangement joins TRBV25-1 to TRBJ2-1, with a weak D call TRBD2 (5 bases). V gave up 7 bases and J gave up 0 bases, with 10 bases separating them. Germline V gene sequence: CDR1 MGHDK, CDR2 SYGVNS. The CDR3 length is 14 residues.

The chain combines TRBV5-4 with TRBJ2-1; D perhaps matches TRBD2 (7 bases). The ends were cut back, 0 bases at V and 2 bases at J, with 9 bases in the middle. The CDR3 covers 15 residues. Germline loops: CDR1 SGHNT, CDR2 YYREEE (reference sequence). The CDR3 coding sequence is TGTGCCAGCAGCTTGGAGGGGGGGCCCTACAATGAGCAGTTCTTC. The encoded protein is CASSLEGGPYNEQFF.

This rearrangement joins TRBV11-2 to TRBJ2-5; D ambiguous. The CDR3 has 12 residues. Per germline, CDR1 SGHAT and CDR2 FQNNGV. Deletions cut 4 bases from V and 0 bases from J, with 3 bases between. Written as DNA, the CDR3 is TGTGCCAGCAGCTCGTACCAAGAGACCCAGTACTTC. The encoded protein is CASSSYQETQYF.

The gene calls are TRBV18 and TRBJ2-1; D is unclear. Germline V gene sequence: CDR1 KGHSH, CDR2 LQKENI. Trimming left V 0 bases short and J 3 bases short, with 3 bases between. The CDR3 sequence is 13 residues long. The CDR3 DNA follows: TGTGCCAGCTCACCACCCGGCTACAATGAGCAGTTCTTC. It is translated as CASSPPGYNEQFF. The full variable domain, rest sourced from reference TRBV18 and TRBJ2-1, is NAGVMQNPRHLVRRRGQEARLRCSPMKGHSHVYWYRQLPEEGLKFMVYLQKENIIDESGMPKERFSAEFPKEGPSILRIQQVVRGDSAAYFCASSPPGYNEQFFGPGTRLTVL.

The chain carries TRBV7-2 and TRBJ2-5; TRBD2 aligns across 12 bases. CDR1 and CDR2 (germline): SGHTA, FQGNSA. The ends lost 5 bases at V and 5 bases at J; junction bases unmatched: 9. The CDR3 has 16 amino acids. CDR3 DNA: TGTGCCAGCAGCCCTCTAGCGGGAGGGCCCTGGGAGACCCAGTACTTC. Protein sequence: CASSPLAGGPWETQYF.

V is TRBV5-1 and J is TRBJ2-3; 7 bases map to TRBD2. There are 17 residues in the CDR3. CDR1 SGHRS and CDR2 YFSETQ come from the germline V gene. V was pared by 0 bases and J by 3 bases, with 10 bases of the junction left unmatched. CDR3 residues: CASSLGGSSGLTDTQYF. For the CDR3, the DNA is TGCGCCAGCAGCTTGGGAGGGTCTAGCGGACTTACAGATACGCAGTATTTT.

The chain uses TRBV4-3 and TRBJ2-7; 9 nucleotides match TRBD2. Unmatched junction bases numbered 0, after V lost 0 bases and J lost 0 bases. The length of the CDR3 is 15 residues. Germline V gives CDR1 LGHNA, CDR2 YSLEER. CDR3 protein: CASSQDSGSSYEQYF. CDR3 sequence (DNA): TGCGCCAGCAGCCAAGATAGCGGGAGCTCCTACGAGCAGTACTTC.

This chain connects TRBV7-2 to TRBJ1-1; 7 nucleotides match TRBD1. With 5 bases clipped from V and 2 bases from J, the junction kept 8 bases outside the gene matches. Germline CDR1 is SGHTA and CDR2 is FQGNSA. CDR3 length: 15 amino acids. CDR3 sequence: CASSTRQGTNTEAFF. The CDR3 coding sequence is TGTGCCAGCAGCACAAGACAGGGAACTAACACTGAAGCTTTCTTT. Full variable domain (rest looked up from reference TRBV7-2 and TRBJ1-1): GAGVSQSPSNKVTEKGKDVELRCDPISGHTALYWYRQSLGQGLEFLIYFQGNSAPDKSGLPSDRFSAERTGGSVSTLTIQRTQQEDSAVYLCASSTRQGTNTEAFFGQGTRLTVV.

The chain is built from TRBV5-5 and TRBJ2-7; tentatively, D is TRBD2 (5 bases). From germline, CDR1 is SGHKS and CDR2 YYEKEE (reference sequence). CDR3 size: 15 residues. Trimming removed 4 bases at V and 2 bases at J, with 16 bases between. As DNA, the CDR3 is TGTGCCAGCAGCCAGCTAGCAGGAGCAGCCTACGAGCAGTACTTC. It is translated as CASSQLAGAAYEQYF.

The chain links TRBV25-1 to TRBJ1-2; unclear D gene. The V end was cut by 7 bases, the J end by 4 bases, with 13 bases between. The length of the CDR3 is 13 residues. Germline CDR1 reads MGHDK; CDR2 reads SYGVNS. The CDR3 loop reads CASTQAPTYGYTF. In DNA form, the CDR3 reads TGTGCCAGCACCCAGGCCCCTACCTATGGCTACACCTTC.

This clone was detected once. The chain recombines TRBV19 with TRBJ2-7; 10 bases fit TRBD1. The CDR3 has 14 amino acids. V was clipped by 10 bases and J by 2 bases; unmatched bases: 8. CDR1 is LNHDA and CDR2 is SQIVND in the germline V gene (reference sequence). CDR3 in DNA: TGTGCCACCGAGGACAGGGGGGTCACCTACGAGCAGTACTTC. It translates to CATEDRGVTYEQYF.

Only a few counts were recorded for this clone. This chain links TRBV4-2 with TRBJ2-5, with a possible D match to TRBD2 (5 bases). CDR3 length: 14 residues. Looked up from germline, CDR1 is LGHNA and CDR2 is YNFKEQ. V lost 0 bases, J lost 2 bases, and 7 bases lay in between. The CDR3 region is CASSQERAQETQYF. CDR3 in DNA: TGTGCCAGCAGCCAAGAGCGGGCACAAGAGACCCAGTACTTC.

The rearrangement joins TRBV7-9 to TRBJ2-1, with 7 nucleotides matching TRBD1. Germline CDR1 SEHNR, CDR2 FQNEAQ (reference sequence). The trim removed 6 bases at V and 4 bases at J, leaving 12 bases unmatched. This CDR3 region has 16 residues. Here the CDR3 reads CASRRVRTGPYNEQFF. Here the CDR3 DNA reads TGTGCCAGCAGGAGAGTGAGGACAGGCCCATACAATGAGCAGTTCTTC.

The rearrangement joins TRBV4-1 to TRBJ2-2; 9 nucleotides align to TRBD2. Germline V CDR1 and CDR2: MGHRA, YSYEKL. Germline trimming cut 0 bases from V and 3 bases from J; bases unmatched to any gene: 2. The CDR3 sequence is 16 residues long. CDR3 in DNA: TGCGCCAGCAGCCAAGAGGCGGGGGGGTACACCGGGGAGCTGTTTTTT. This gives the protein CASSQEAGGYTGELFF.

The rearrangement links TRBV2 to TRBJ1-1; D remains ambiguous. The CDR3 sequence is 13 residues long. Trimming took off 11 bases at V and 1 base at J, with 14 bases between the two ends. Germline values: CDR1 SNHLY, CDR2 FYNNEI. Here the CDR3 DNA reads TGTGCCTCCTTCCGATCAGAGAACACTGAAGCTTTCTTT. Translation: CASFRSENTEAFF.

This sequence joins TRBV11-2 and TRBJ2-3, with 8 bases matching TRBD2. CDR1 and CDR2 (germline): SGHAT, FQNNGV. CDR3 length equals 14 residues. Trimming cost V 4 bases and J 5 bases; bases outside gene matches: 5. CDR3 sequence (DNA): TGTGCCAGCAGCTATAGCGGGAACAAAGATACGCAGTATTTT. Protein product: CASSYSGNKDTQYF.

CDR3 loop: CASSTGTYNEQFF. DNA for the CDR3: TGTGCCAGTAGTACCGGGACCTACAATGAGCAGTTCTTC. This sequence joins TRBV19 and TRBJ2-1; the D gene is possibly TRBD2 (5 bases). CDR1 and CDR2 from the germline V gene are LNHDA and SQIVND (reference sequence). Trimming removed 4 bases from V and 2 bases from J, with 6 bases in between. The CDR3 spans 13 residues.

The sample holds a few counts of this clone. This rearrangement joins TRBV29-1 to TRBJ2-7; TRBD2 matches 9 bases. There are 14 residues in the CDR3. Per the germline V gene, CDR1 is SQVTM and CDR2 is ANQGSEA. With V trimmed by 6 bases and J by 6 bases, 12 bases remained unmatched. CDR3 sequence: CSVAGTSSLSEQYF. The DNA for the CDR3 is TGCAGCGTGGCCGGGACTAGCAGTTTAAGCGAGCAGTACTTC.

CDR3 amino acids: CASSVLRSGTDTQYF. The CDR3 DNA follows: TGTGCCAGCAGTGTTCTTAGGTCAGGGACAGATACGCAGTATTTT. The chain recombines TRBV2 with TRBJ2-3, with D possibly being TRBD1 (5 bases). V was cut by 4 bases and J by 3 bases, with 14 bases left in between. Germline V lookup: CDR1 SNHLY, CDR2 FYNNEI. The CDR3 is 15 residues long.

This sequence joins TRBV18 and TRBJ2-7; D may be TRBD1 (5 bases). The CDR3 is made up of 15 amino acids. Trimming left V 3 bases short and J 4 bases short, with 16 bases between. CDR1 is KGHSH and CDR2 is LQKENI in the germline V gene. The CDR3 reads CASSPAAGPGYEQYF. In DNA form, the CDR3 reads TGTGCCAGCTCACCGGCCGCCGGGCCAGGGTACGAGCAGTACTTC.

Only one count was recorded for this clone. J is TRBJ2-2 and V is TRBV6-5; D might be TRBD2 (5 bases). Germline-derived CDR1 and CDR2 are MNHEY and SVGAGI. The CDR3 loop spans 15 amino acids. Trimming stripped 1 base from V and 1 base from J, with 7 bases between. The CDR3 nucleotides are TGTGCCAGCAGTTACTTCGCGGGGAACACCGGGGAGCTGTTTTTT. Its translation: CASSYFAGNTGELFF.

The genes are TRBV7-6 and TRBJ2-7; tentative D call: TRBD2 (5 bases). The CDR3 length is 15 residues. Germline assignment: CDR1 SGHVS and CDR2 FNYEAQ. The V end lost 1 base, the J end lost 5 bases, and 15 bases lay between the germline ends. CDR3 DNA: TGTGCCAGCAGCTTAGACGGGCGGGTGAATGACGAGCAGTACTTC. As protein: CASSLDGRVNDEQYF.

CDR3 bases: TGTGCCATCAGCCCCGGACTAGCGGGAGACGTGGATGAGCAGTTCTTC. The encoded protein is CAISPGLAGDVDEQFF. V and J are TRBV10-3 and TRBJ2-1; 13 bases fit TRBD2. The CDR3 spans 16 residues. Germline V gives CDR1 ENHRY, CDR2 SYGVKD. J was trimmed by 8 bases and V by 6 bases; bases with no gene match: 10.